This T cell receptor beta chain was captured in a study of blood T cell repertoires in COVID-19. Study-level information: Samples taken during acute and convalescent COVID-19 were collected in the United States, Italy and Spain. T cells, B-cell-depleted T cells, or PBMCs provided the cDNA or gDNA that served as material.

Germline CDR1 reads LNHDA; CDR2 reads SQIVND (reference sequence). The CDR3 has 13 residues. The V segment lost 4 bases and the J segment 8 bases; nucleotides outside the gene matches: 6. Per the study methods: Scientists estimated how many nucleated cells there were by amplifying reference gene primers. TCRdb keeps only in-frame clones here, not all; method: immunoSEQ multiplex PCR. The V and J calls and the clone size are those of that table, but D and trimming were determined from the DNA. The data show about 160,000 clones, about 86% seen once. Sequences were obtained from peripheral blood. The chain joins TRBV19 to TRBJ1-2; 8 bases are shared with TRBD1. This TCR derives from a woman aged 80 or over with acute or convalescent COVID-19. CDR3 protein: CASSKQGAGGYTF. CDR3 bases: TGTGCCAGTAGTAAGCAGGGGGCGGGAGGCTACACCTTC.